Described below is a single T cell receptor beta chain sequence and its context. Original processing methods: Reference gene primer amplification yielded estimated nucleated cell counts. The repertoire was sequenced with immunoSEQ multiplex PCR; TCRdb's copy has only in-frame clones and lacks some. That table furnishes V, J and clone size, whereas the DNA furnished D and trimming. The table shows some 460,000 clones, with approximately 90% occurring only once. These data are taken from a study of blood T cell repertoires in COVID-19. In the study overall: Acute and convalescent COVID-19 samples came from the United States, Italy and Spain. Sample material is recorded as cDNA or gDNA derived from T cells, B-cell-depleted T cells, or PBMCs.

The TCR sequence derives from a woman in her 30s with acute or convalescent COVID-19. The specimen sequenced was peripheral blood.

The chain's CDR3 is CASSADRGQGYTF. The DNA of the CDR3 is TGTGCCAGCAGCGCAGACAGGGGGCAAGGCTACACCTTC. This chain joins TRBV9 and TRBJ1-2, with 10 bases lining up with TRBD1. The CDR3 spans 13 residues. With 3 bases clipped from V and 8 bases from J, the junction kept 4 bases outside the gene matches. Germline CDR1 SGDLS, CDR2 YYNGEE.